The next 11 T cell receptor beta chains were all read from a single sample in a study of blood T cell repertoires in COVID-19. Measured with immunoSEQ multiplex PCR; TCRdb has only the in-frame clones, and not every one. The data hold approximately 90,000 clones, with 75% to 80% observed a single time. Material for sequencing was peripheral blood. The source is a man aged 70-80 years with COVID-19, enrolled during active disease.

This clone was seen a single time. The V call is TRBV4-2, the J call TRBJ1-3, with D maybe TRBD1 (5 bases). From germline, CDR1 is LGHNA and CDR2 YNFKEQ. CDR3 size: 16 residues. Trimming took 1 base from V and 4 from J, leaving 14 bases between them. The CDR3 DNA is TGTGCCAGCAGCCAAGTCGAGGACACAGCAGGAAACACCATATATTTT. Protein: CASSQVEDTAGNTIYF.

CDR3 protein: CASSQDLGGDYEQYF. The DNA for the CDR3 is TGTGCCAGCAGCCAAGATTTGGGGGGAGACTACGAGCAGTACTTC. J is TRBJ2-7 and V is TRBV4-2; a possible D gene is TRBD2 (6 bases). CDR3 length equals 15 residues. Trimming cost V 0 bases and J 3 bases, with 12 bases left between them. The germline gives CDR1 LGHNA, CDR2 YNFKEQ.

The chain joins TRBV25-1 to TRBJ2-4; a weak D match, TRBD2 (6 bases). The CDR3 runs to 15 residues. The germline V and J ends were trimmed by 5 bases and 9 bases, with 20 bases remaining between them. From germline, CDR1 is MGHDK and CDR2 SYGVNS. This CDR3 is CASSPGGTGGAIQYF. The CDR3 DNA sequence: TGTGCCAGCAGTCCTGGGGGAACCGGGGGTGCCATTCAGTACTTC.

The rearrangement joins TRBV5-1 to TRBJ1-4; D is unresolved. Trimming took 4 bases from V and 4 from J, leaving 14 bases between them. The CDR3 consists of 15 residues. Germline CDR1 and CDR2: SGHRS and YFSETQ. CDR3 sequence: CASSVIGADNEKLFF. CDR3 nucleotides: TGCGCCAGCAGCGTCATCGGAGCCGATAATGAAAAACTGTTTTTT.

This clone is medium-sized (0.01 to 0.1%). CDR3 in amino acids: CASSQRTAGNTIYF. The CDR3 bases are TGTGCCAGCAGCCAGCGGACAGCTGGAAACACCATATATTTT. V is TRBV6-5 and J is TRBJ1-3, with a tentative D call TRBD1 (6 bases). Per germline, CDR1 MNHEY and CDR2 SVGAGI. CDR3 length: 14 residues. The V gene lost 6 bases and the J gene lost 2 bases, with 11 bases spanning the gap.

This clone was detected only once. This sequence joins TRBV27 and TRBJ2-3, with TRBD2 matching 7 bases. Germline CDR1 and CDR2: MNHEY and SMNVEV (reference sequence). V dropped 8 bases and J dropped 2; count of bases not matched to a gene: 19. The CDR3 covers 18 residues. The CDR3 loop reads CASGFLGGGRTLTDTQYF. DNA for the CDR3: TGTGCCAGCGGGTTTCTCGGGGGAGGGCGGACTCTCACAGATACGCAGTATTTT.

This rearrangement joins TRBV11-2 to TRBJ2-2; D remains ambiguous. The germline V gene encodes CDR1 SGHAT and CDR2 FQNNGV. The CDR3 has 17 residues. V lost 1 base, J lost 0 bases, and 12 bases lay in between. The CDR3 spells CASSLVQIRTNTGELFF. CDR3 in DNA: TGTGCCAGCAGCTTAGTTCAAATCAGAACGAACACCGGGGAGCTGTTTTTT.

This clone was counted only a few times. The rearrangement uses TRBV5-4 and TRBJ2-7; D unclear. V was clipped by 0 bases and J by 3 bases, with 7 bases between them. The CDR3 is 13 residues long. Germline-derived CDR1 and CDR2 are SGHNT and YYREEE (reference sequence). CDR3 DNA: TGTGCCAGCAGCTTGGCTCCCGGCTACGAGCAGTACTTC. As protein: CASSLAPGYEQYF.

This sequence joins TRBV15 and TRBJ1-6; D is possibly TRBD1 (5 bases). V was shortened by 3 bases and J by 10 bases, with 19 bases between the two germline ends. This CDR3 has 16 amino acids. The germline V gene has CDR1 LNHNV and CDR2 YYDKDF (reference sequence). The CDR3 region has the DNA TGTGCCACCAGCAGCCCCTTTGGGGGGGATTTATCACCCCTCCACTTT. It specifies CATSSPFGGDLSPLHF.

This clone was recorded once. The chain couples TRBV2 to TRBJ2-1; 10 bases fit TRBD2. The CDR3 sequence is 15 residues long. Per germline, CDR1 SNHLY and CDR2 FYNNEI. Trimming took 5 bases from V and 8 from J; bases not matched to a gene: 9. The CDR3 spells CASSPRTSGGDEQFF. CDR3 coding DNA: TGTGCCAGCAGTCCCCGGACTAGCGGTGGGGATGAGCAGTTCTTC.

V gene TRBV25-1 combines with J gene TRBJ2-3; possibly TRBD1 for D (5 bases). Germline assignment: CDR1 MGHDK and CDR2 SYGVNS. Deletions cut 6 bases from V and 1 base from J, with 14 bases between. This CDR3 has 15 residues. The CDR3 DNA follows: TGTGCCAGCAGGCAGGGAAATTCTGGCACAGATACGCAGTATTTT. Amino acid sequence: CASRQGNSGTDTQYF.